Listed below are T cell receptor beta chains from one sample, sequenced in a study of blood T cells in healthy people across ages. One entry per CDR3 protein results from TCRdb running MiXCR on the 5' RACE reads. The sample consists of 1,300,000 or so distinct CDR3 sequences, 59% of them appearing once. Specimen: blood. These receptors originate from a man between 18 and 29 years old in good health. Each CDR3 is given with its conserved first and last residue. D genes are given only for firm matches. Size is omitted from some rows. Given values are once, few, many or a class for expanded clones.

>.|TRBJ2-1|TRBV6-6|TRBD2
TGTGCCAGCAGTGACGCCGGGACTAACTACAATGAGCAGTTCTTC
CASSDAGTNYNEQFF
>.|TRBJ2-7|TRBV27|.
TGTGCCAGCTCTATCCCCCAGCGGCCCTTTTCCGAGCAGTACTTC
CASSIPQRPFSEQYF
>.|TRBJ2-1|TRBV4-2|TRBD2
TGTGCCAGCAGCCAAGGACGAGCGGGAGTAGGGCAGTTCTTC
CASSQGRAGVGQFF
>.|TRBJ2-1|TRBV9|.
TGTGCCAGCAGCGAGAGGACTGACGGATCCCCGCATGAGCAGTTCTTC
CASSERTDGSPHEQFF
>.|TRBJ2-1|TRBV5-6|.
TGTGCCAGCAGCTTCGGACACTCCAATGAGCAGTTCTTC
CASSFGHSNEQFF
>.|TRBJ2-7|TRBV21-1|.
TGTGCCAGCAGCAAAGCCCCGAGGGCGGTTTACGAGCAGTACTTC
CASSKAPRAVYEQYF
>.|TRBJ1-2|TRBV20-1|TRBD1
TGCAGTGCTAGAGACCCCGGGCAGGGGGTATATGGCTACACCTTC
CSARDPGQGVYGYTF
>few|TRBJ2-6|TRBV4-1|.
TGCGCCAGCAGCCAAGGGGACTTCTCTGGGGCCAACGTCCTGACTTTC
CASSQGDFSGANVLTF
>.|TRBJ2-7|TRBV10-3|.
TGTGCCACTGCCGGGACACCTACCTACGAGCAGTACTTC
CATAGTPTYEQYF
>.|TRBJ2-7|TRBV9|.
TGTGCCAGCAGCCCCAGGGTCGGGGACGTCTCACACAACTACGAGCAGTACTTC
CASSPRVGDVSHNYEQYF
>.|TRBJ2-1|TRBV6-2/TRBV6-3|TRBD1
TGTGCCAGCAGTCCCGCGACAGGGACATCCTACAATGAGCAGTTCTTC
CASSPATGTSYNEQFF
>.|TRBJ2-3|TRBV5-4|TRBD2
TGTGCCAGCAGCTTTCGGTTTCTAGCGGGAGGAACAGATACGCAGTATTTT
CASSFRFLAGGTDTQYF
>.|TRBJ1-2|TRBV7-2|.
TGTGCCAGCAGCTTAGGACCGGGGTCGGGGTATGGCTACACCTTC
CASSLGPGSGYGYTF
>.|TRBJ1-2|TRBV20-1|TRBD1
TGCAGTGCTAGAGAACTGGACAGGGACCGCGGCTACACCTTC
CSARELDRDRGYTF
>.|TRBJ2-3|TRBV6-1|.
TGTGCCAGCAATGGGGGGGGCCCAGATACGCAGTATTTT
CASNGGGPDTQYF
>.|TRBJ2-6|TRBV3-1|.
TGTGCCAGCAGCCCCGACGATCTCCGGGCCAACGTCCTGACTTTC
CASSPDDLRANVLTF
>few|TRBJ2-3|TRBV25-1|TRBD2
TGTGCCAGCAGTTCGGGGACTAGGCGTTCAGATACGCAGTATTTT
CASSSGTRRSDTQYF
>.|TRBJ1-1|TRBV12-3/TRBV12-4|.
TGTGCCAGCAGTAAAGGACGGCCCTTCACTGAAGCTTTCTTT
CASSKGRPFTEAFF
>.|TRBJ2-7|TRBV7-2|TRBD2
TGTGCCAGCAGCTATAGCGGGAGGGTGGACGAGCAGTACTTC
CASSYSGRVDEQYF
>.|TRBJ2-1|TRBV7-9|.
TGTGCCAGCAGCCCTAGACCCCCGGGGTCCTACAATGAGCAGTTCTTC
CASSPRPPGSYNEQFF
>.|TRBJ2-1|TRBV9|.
TGTGCCAGCAGCGTAGCCGCCGCGGACTACAATGAGCAGTTCTTC
CASSVAAADYNEQFF
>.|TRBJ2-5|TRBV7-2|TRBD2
TGTGCCAGCAGCTTATATGTTGGGGCGGGGGGGCAAGAGACCCAGTACTTC
CASSLYVGAGGQETQYF
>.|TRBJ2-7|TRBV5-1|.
TGCGCCAGCAGCTTGGGTAGCGGAACCTACGAGCAGTACTTC
CASSLGSGTYEQYF
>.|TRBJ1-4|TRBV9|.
TGTGCCAGCAGCACCATAGAAGAGCAATATGAAAAACTGTTTTTT
CASSTIEEQYEKLFF
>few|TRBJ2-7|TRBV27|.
TGTGCCAGCAGTTTATCGGGACAAGGAACTAGTTCCTACGAGCAGTACTTC
CASSLSGQGTSSYEQYF
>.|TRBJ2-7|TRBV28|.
TGTGCCAGCAAGAAGGGAGCCTACGAGCAGTACTTC
CASKKGAYEQYF
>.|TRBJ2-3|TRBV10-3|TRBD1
TGTGCCATGGCCCAGGGGGCCGAAGATACGCAGTATTTT
CAMAQGAEDTQYF
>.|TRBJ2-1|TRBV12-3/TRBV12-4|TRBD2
TGTGCCAGCAGTTCAGAGACTAGCGGGAGTTACAATGAGCAGTTCTTC
CASSSETSGSYNEQFF
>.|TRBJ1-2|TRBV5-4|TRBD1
TGTGCCAGCAGCCTTCCCGACAGGGGGGCAAACTATGGCTACACCTTC
CASSLPDRGANYGYTF
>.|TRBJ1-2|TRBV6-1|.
TGTGCCAGCAGTGAAGTGGAGGTAGCTAACTATGGCTACACCTTC
CASSEVEVANYGYTF
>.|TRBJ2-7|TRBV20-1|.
TGCAGTGCTAGAGGTGGTTTAGGGGACGAGCAGTACTTC
CSARGGLGDEQYF
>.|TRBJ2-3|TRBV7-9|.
TGTGCCGGCCAACGACTGAACACAGATACGCAGTATTTT
CAGQRLNTDTQYF
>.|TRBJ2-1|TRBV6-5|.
TGTGCCAGCAGTTACTCGAACTCTGAGCAGTTCTTC
CASSYSNSEQFF
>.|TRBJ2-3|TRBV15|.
TGTGCCACCAGCATTCGGACAGACACAGATACGCAGTATTTT
CATSIRTDTDTQYF
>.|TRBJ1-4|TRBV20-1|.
TGCAGTGCAACAACAGGGAGGGGAACTAATGAAAAACTGTTTTTT
CSATTGRGTNEKLFF
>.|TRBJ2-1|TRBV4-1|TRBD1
TGCGCCAGCAGCCAAGAAGCTGGGCAGGGGGCCAATGAGCAGTTCTTC
CASSQEAGQGANEQFF
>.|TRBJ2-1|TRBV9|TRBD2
TGTGCCAGCAGCGGAGGGGGAGTAGCGGGGGATGCCTACAATGAGCAGTTCTTC
CASSGGGVAGDAYNEQFF
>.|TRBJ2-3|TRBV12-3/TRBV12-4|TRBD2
TGTGCCAGCAGTCCACTGGGACTAGCGGGAGACACAGATACGCAGTATTTT
CASSPLGLAGDTDTQYF
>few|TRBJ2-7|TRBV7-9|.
TGTGCCAGCAGCCGACAAAGTCACTACGAGCAGTACTTC
CASSRQSHYEQYF
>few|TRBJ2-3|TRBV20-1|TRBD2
TGCAGTGCTAGTCCGATAGCGGGAGGGCGCACAGATACGCAGTATTTT
CSASPIAGGRTDTQYF
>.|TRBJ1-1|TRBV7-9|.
TGTGCCAGCAGCCGCGGACGGGGGGGGTTCTCTGAAGCTTTCTTT
CASSRGRGGFSEAFF
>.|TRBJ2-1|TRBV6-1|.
TGTGCCAGCAGTGCATGGCGGGGCAGCTCCTACAATGAGCAGTTCTTC
CASSAWRGSSYNEQFF
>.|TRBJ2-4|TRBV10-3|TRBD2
TGTGCCATCAGTGAGTCGGGACTAGCGGCGCAGTACTTC
CAISESGLAAQYF
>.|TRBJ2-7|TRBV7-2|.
TGTGCCAGCAGCTTAACCTCCATCGAGCAGTACTTC
CASSLTSIEQYF
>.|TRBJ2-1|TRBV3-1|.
TGTGCCAGCAGCCAAGCTCGGACAGTGCAGTTCTTC
CASSQARTVQFF
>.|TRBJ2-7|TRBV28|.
TGTGCCAGCAGTTTCCGTCGCGGGGTCGACAGGGCCTCCTACGAGCAGTACTTC
CASSFRRGVDRASYEQYF
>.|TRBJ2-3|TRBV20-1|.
TGCAGTGCTAGTGATTCGTTTTCAGATACGCAGTATTTT
CSASDSFSDTQYF